This T cell receptor (beta chain) was obtained from a study of T cell changes during pregnancy in multiple sclerosis. Clones were read by immunoSEQ multiplex PCR, and TCRdb kept only the in-frame ones, dropping some. Here the sample spans fewer than 70,000 clones, 92% being singletons. This sequence originates from a female donor with multiple sclerosis, enrolled in a pregnancy study. Sequenced material: peripheral blood, taken in the second trimester of pregnancy.

CDR3 in DNA: TGTGCCAGCAGTTCAAATCCTGCGGGCCTCCCCTTCTACGAGCAGTACTTC. Amino acid sequence: CASSSNPAGLPFYEQYF. V is TRBV27 and J is TRBJ2-7; D might be TRBD2 (5 bases). Germline assignment: CDR1 MNHEY and CDR2 SMNVEV (reference sequence). This CDR3 is 17 amino acids long. Trimming removed 4 bases at V and 3 bases at J, with 22 bases between.